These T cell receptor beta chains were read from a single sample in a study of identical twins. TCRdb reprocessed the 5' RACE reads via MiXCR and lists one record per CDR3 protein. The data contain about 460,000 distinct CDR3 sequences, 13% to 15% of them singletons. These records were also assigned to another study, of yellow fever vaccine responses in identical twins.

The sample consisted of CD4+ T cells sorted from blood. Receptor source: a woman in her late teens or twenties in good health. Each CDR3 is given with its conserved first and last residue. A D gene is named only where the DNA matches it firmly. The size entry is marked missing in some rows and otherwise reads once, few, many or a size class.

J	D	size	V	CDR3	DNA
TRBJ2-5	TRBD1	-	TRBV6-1	CASSSPTGQRGQETQYF	TGTGCCAGCAGCTCCCCCACGGGACAGAGGGGCCAAGAGACCCAGTACTTC
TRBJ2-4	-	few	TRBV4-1	CASSQGTKNIQYF	TGCGCCAGCAGCCAGGGGACAAAAAACATTCAGTACTTC
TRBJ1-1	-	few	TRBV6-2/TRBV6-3	CASSYHLMNTEAFF	TGTGCCAGCAGTTACCATCTTATGAACACTGAAGCTTTCTTT
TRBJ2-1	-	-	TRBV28	CASREGNEQFF	TGTGCCAGCAGGGAGGGGAATGAGCAGTTCTTC
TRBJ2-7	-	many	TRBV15	CATSPVGEVSYEQYF	TGTGCCACCAGCCCCGTCGGGGAGGTCTCCTACGAGCAGTACTTC
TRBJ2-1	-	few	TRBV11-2	CASSSQWSEQFF	TGTGCCAGCAGCTCGCAGTGGAGTGAGCAGTTCTTC
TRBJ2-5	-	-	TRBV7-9	CAPGEPGETQYF	TGTGCCCCCGGGGAGCCCGGGGAGACCCAGTACTTC
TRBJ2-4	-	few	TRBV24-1	CATSETGEVIQYF	TGTGCCACCAGTGAAACAGGGGAGGTCATCCAGTACTTC
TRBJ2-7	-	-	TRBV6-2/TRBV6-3	CASTRGTYEQYF	TGTGCCAGCACCAGAGGTACCTACGAGCAGTACTTC
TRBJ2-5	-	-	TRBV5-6	CASSFIFGGPNQETQYF	TGTGCCAGCAGCTTTATATTCGGGGGTCCAAACCAAGAGACCCAGTACTTC
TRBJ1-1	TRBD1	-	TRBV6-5	CASSYSKTGVAEAFF	TGTGCCAGCAGTTACTCGAAGACAGGGGTCGCTGAAGCTTTCTTT
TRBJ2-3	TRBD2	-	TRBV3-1	CASIPREASGTDTQYF	TGTGCCAGCATCCCCCGGGAGGCTAGCGGCACAGATACGCAGTATTTT
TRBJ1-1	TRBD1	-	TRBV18	CASIRTGSNTEAFF	TGTGCCAGCATTAGGACAGGGTCGAACACTGAAGCTTTCTTT
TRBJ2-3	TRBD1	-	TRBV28	CASLTGGTGGTDTQYF	TGTGCCAGCTTGACAGGGGGCACTGGGGGCACAGATACGCAGTATTTT
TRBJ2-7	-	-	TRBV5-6	CASSPGPGVYEQYF	TGTGCCAGCAGCCCCGGGCCAGGGGTCTACGAGCAGTACTTC
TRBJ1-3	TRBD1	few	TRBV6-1	CASGTRQGDISGNTIYF	TGTGCCAGCGGCACACGACAGGGGGATATCTCTGGAAACACCATATATTTT
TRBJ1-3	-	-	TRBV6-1	CASSESVLGAQNTIYF	TGTGCCAGCAGTGAAAGTGTTTTAGGGGCCCAGAACACCATATATTTT
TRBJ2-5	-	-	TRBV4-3	CASSQAGQGGSQYF	TGCGCCAGCAGCCAAGCCGGGCAGGGTGGGTCCCAGTACTTC
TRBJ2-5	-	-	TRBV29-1	CSVALRGTQETQYF	TGCAGCGTTGCCCTAAGAGGTACCCAAGAGACCCAGTACTTC
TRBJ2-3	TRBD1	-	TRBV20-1	CSARRNRGLGDTQYF	TGCAGTGCTAGACGAAACAGGGGGCTCGGGGATACGCAGTATTTT
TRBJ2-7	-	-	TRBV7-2	CASSLYPGISYEQYF	TGTGCCAGCAGCTTATATCCCGGGATATCCTACGAGCAGTACTTC
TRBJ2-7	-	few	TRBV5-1	CASSAGVPAYEQYF	TGCGCCAGCAGCGCCGGGGTTCCGGCCTACGAGCAGTACTTC
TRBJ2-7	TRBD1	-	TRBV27	CACSQRQGSEQYF	TGTGCCTGCAGTCAACGACAGGGAAGCGAGCAGTACTTC
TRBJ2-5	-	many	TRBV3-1	CASSQARVGRGIETQYF	TGTGCCAGCAGCCAAGCCAGAGTCGGACGTGGGATAGAGACCCAGTACTTC
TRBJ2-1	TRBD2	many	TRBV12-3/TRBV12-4	CASSPQPGTSGKYNEQFF	TGTGCCAGCAGTCCCCAGCCCGGGACTAGCGGGAAATACAATGAGCAGTTCTTC
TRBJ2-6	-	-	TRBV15	CATSRADSYSGANVLTF	TGTGCCACCAGCAGAGCGGACAGTTACTCTGGGGCCAACGTCCTGACTTTC
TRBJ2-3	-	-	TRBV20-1	CSARVGGWGHRSSTDTQYF	TGCAGTGCTAGAGTAGGGGGGTGGGGACACAGATCTAGCACAGATACGCAGTATTTT
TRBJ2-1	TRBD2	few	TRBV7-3	CASSSRGGTNNEQFF	TGTGCCAGCAGCTCGCGGGGGGGAACGAACAATGAGCAGTTCTTC
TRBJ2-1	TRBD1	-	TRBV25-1	CASKSGTAPNNEQFF	TGTGCCAGCAAAAGTGGGACAGCGCCGAACAATGAGCAGTTCTTC
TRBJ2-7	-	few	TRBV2	CASSETEKQYF	TGTGCCAGCAGTGAAACGGAAAAGCAGTACTTC
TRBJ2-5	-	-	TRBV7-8	CASSSTVGVQETQYF	TGTGCCAGCAGTTCAACGGTCGGGGTTCAAGAGACCCAGTACTTC
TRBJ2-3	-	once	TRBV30	CAWMADTQYF	TGTGCCTGGATGGCAGATACGCAGTATTTT
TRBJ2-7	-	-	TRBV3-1	CASSPYNDRELEEQYF	TGTGCCAGCAGCCCCTACAACGATCGGGAATTGGAAGAGCAGTACTTC
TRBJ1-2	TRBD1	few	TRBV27	CASSLEPGQGYGYTF	TGTGCCAGCAGTTTGGAACCGGGACAGGGGTATGGCTACACCTTC
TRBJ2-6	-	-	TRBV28	CASSRRDSGANVLTF	TGTGCCAGCAGCCGTAGGGACTCTGGGGCCAACGTCCTGACTTTC
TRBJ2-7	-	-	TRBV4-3	CASSGGWGNYEQYF	TGCGCCAGCAGCGGAGGTTGGGGAAACTACGAGCAGTACTTC
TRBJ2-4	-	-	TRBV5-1	CASSSAVAKNIQYF	TGCGCCAGCAGCTCTGCCGTAGCCAAAAACATTCAGTACTTC
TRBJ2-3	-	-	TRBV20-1	CSARDHGGSTDTQYF	TGCAGTGCTAGAGATCACGGGGGAAGCACAGATACGCAGTATTTT
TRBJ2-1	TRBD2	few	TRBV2	CASGRERLAGRWQFF	TGTGCCAGCGGAAGAGAAAGGCTAGCGGGACGGTGGCAGTTCTTC
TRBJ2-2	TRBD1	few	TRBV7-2	CASSVRQGIGELFF	TGTGCCAGCAGCGTAAGACAGGGAATCGGGGAGCTGTTTTTT
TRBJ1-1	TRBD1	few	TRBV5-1	CASSTAGQGFIKAFF	TGCGCCAGCAGTACCGCCGGACAGGGTTTTATAAAGGCTTTCTTT
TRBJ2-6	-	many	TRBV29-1	CSVSSGANVLTF	TGCAGCGTTTCAAGTGGGGCCAACGTCCTGACTTTC
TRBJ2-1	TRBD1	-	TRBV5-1	CASSPGMDRAYNEQFF	TGCGCCAGCAGCCCGGGTATGGACAGGGCCTACAATGAGCAGTTCTTC
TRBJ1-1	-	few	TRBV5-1	CASSPGLTPAIVEAFF	TGCGCCAGCAGCCCGGGGTTAACGCCGGCCATCGTTGAAGCTTTCTTT
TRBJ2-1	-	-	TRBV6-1	CASSKVGQYNEQFF	TGTGCCAGCAGCAAAGTTGGGCAATACAATGAGCAGTTCTTC
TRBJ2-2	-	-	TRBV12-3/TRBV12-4	CASSISARVWTGELFF	TGTGCCAGCAGTATAAGCGCTAGGGTGTGGACCGGGGAGCTGTTTTTT
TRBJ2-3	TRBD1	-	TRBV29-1	CSADRGGRDTQYF	TGCAGCGCCGACAGGGGTGGTAGAGATACGCAGTATTTT
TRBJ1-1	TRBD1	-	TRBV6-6	CASWGQIFTEAFF	TGTGCCAGCTGGGGACAGATCTTCACTGAAGCTTTCTTT
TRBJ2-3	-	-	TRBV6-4	CASSDSLAASTDTQYF	TGTGCCAGCAGTGACTCTTTAGCGGCGAGCACAGATACGCAGTATTTT
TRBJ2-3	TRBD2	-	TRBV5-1	CASSLTLAGGSGSTDTQYF	TGCGCCAGCAGCTTGACTCTAGCGGGGGGGAGTGGGAGCACAGATACGCAGTATTTT
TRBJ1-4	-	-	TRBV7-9	CASSLFVGEKLFF	TGTGCCAGCAGCTTGTTTGTTGGGGAAAAACTGTTTTTT
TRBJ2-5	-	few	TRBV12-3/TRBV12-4	CASRLTSLQETQYF	TGTGCCAGCAGACTTACTAGCCTCCAAGAGACCCAGTACTTC
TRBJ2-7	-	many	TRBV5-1	CASRVSSSYEQYF	TGCGCCAGCAGGGTCAGTTCCTCCTACGAGCAGTACTTC
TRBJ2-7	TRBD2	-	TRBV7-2	CASGLLSGSRSEQYF	TGTGCCAGCGGACTTCTTAGCGGGAGCCGGAGCGAGCAGTACTTC
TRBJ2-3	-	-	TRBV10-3	CAISEFDLTDTQYF	TGTGCCATCAGTGAGTTTGACCTCACAGATACGCAGTATTTT
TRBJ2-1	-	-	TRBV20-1	CSAVGGGIRLDEQFF	TGCAGTGCTGTCGGTGGGGGTATTAGGTTGGATGAGCAGTTCTTC
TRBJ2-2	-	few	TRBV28	CASSILKGAGELFF	TGTGCCAGCAGTATACTGAAGGGGGCCGGGGAGCTGTTTTTT
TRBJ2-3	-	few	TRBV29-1	CSVDSVEGGGTDTQYF	TGCAGCGTTGATTCAGTGGAGGGGGGGGGCACAGATACGCAGTATTTT
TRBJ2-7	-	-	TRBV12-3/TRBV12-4	CASSPLRAGTYEQYF	TGTGCCAGCAGCCCTCTGCGGGCGGGCACCTACGAGCAGTACTTC
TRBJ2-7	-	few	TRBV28	CASSGPETGIYEQYF	TGTGCCAGCAGCGGCCCAGAGACTGGGATCTACGAGCAGTACTTC